A single sample is the source of the 16 T cell receptor beta chains below, sequenced in a study of blood T cell repertoires in COVID-19. Only in-frame clones appear in the TCRdb table, and some are missing; sequencing was by immunoSEQ multiplex PCR. The sample includes some 300,000 clones, approximately 90% seen only once; the top ten take approximately 2%. Sequencing input: PBMCs or T cells enriched from blood (not recorded which). Receptors were obtained from a woman aged 60-75 years in a cohort exposed to, infected with or recovered from COVID-19 (not recorded which).

The CDR3 reads CATSLGQSSTDTQYF. CDR3 sequence (DNA): TGTGCCACCAGTTTGGGACAGTCTAGCACAGATACGCAGTATTTT. The V gene is TRBV24-1, the J gene TRBJ2-3, with TRBD1 matching 7 bases. Germline CDR1 KGHDR, CDR2 SFDVKD. V was pared by 6 bases and J by 0 bases, with 5 bases of the junction left unmatched. The CDR3 runs to 15 residues.

This chain joins TRBV7-9 and TRBJ2-1; 9 bases agree with TRBD1. Germline assignment: CDR1 SEHNR and CDR2 FQNEAQ (reference sequence). J was trimmed by 4 bases and V by 5 bases; bases with no gene match: 9. The CDR3 is 16 residues long. The CDR3 region is CASSQQRTGEYNEQFF. The DNA of the CDR3 is TGTGCCAGCAGCCAACAGAGGACAGGGGAGTACAATGAGCAGTTCTTC.

J is TRBJ1-4 and V is TRBV6-5; 9 bases are shared with TRBD1. Trimming cost V 5 bases and J 7 bases; bases outside gene matches: 5. CDR1 MNHEY and CDR2 SVGAGI come from the germline V gene. The CDR3 has 14 amino acids. The CDR3 loop reads CASSRDRVVEKLFF. The CDR3 DNA is TGTGCCAGCAGTAGGGACAGGGTGGTTGAAAAACTGTTTTTT.

The V call is TRBV9, the J call TRBJ2-3, with TRBD2 matching over 7 bases. This CDR3 region has 15 residues. Losses at the gene ends were 7 bases for V and 5 bases for J; bases not matched to a gene: 13. Germline V gene sequence: CDR1 SGDLS, CDR2 YYNGEE. The CDR3 protein is CASGLEGLAIDTQYF. The DNA of the CDR3 is TGTGCCAGCGGACTAGAGGGTCTAGCAATAGATACGCAGTATTTT.

The chain links TRBV20-1 to TRBJ2-3; 10 positions match TRBD2. Trimming took 3 bases from V and 5 from J; bases not matched to a gene: 5. The V gene's germline CDR1 is DFQATT and CDR2 SNEGSKA (reference sequence). The CDR3 totals 14 residues. The CDR3 DNA sequence: TGCAGTGCTAGTTCACTAGCGGGATTAGATACGCAGTATTTT. Its translation: CSASSLAGLDTQYF.

J is TRBJ1-4 and V is TRBV25-1, with a possible D match to TRBD1 (6 bases). In germline, CDR1 is MGHDK, CDR2 SYGVNS. V lost 1 base, J lost 13 bases, and 13 bases lay in between. This CDR3 comprises 13 residues. CDR3 region: CASSESDRRGLFF. The CDR3 nucleotides are TGTGCCAGCAGTGAATCGGACAGAAGAGGACTGTTTTTT.

The chain carries TRBV19 and TRBJ1-2; D remains ambiguous. This CDR3 comprises 15 residues. Germline CDR1 reads LNHDA; CDR2 reads SQIVND (reference sequence). Trimming left V 3 bases short and J 4 bases short, with 15 bases between. The CDR3 region is CASSILAGSRYGYTF. The CDR3 nucleotides read TGTGCCAGTAGTATCCTAGCGGGCAGCCGCTATGGCTACACCTTC.

The J gene is TRBJ1-6, the V gene TRBV9; no definite D call. The CDR3 extends over 15 amino acids. Germline CDR1 and CDR2: SGDLS and YYNGEE. V was cut by 0 bases and J by 7 bases, with 11 bases left in between. The CDR3 is CASSVGGSRNSPLHF. For the CDR3, the DNA is TGTGCCAGCAGCGTAGGAGGGTCAAGGAATTCACCCCTCCACTTT.

This clone was seen just once. This chain connects TRBV5-1 to TRBJ2-5; D ambiguous. Trimming stripped 5 bases from V and 4 bases from J, with 12 bases between. Germline loops: CDR1 SGHRS, CDR2 YFSETQ. This CDR3 region has 13 residues. The CDR3 coding sequence is TGCGCCAGCAGTACAGCCGGCTCAGAGACCCAGTACTTC. Its translation: CASSTAGSETQYF.

The V call is TRBV6-5, the J call TRBJ2-7; D unclear. Germline values: CDR1 MNHEY, CDR2 SVGAGI. The CDR3 runs 15 residues. Trimming cost V 1 base and J 0 bases, with 10 bases left between them. The CDR3 reads CASSYFSSSSYEQYF. CDR3 nucleotide sequence: TGTGCCAGCAGTTACTTTTCATCGAGCTCCTACGAGCAGTACTTC.

The rearrangement links TRBV4-2 to TRBJ2-7; D is unclear. Germline V lookup: CDR1 LGHNA, CDR2 YNFKEQ. Trimming took off 1 base at V and 2 bases at J, with 6 bases between the two ends. The CDR3 is 13 residues long. This CDR3 reads CASSQGLAYEQYF. The CDR3, as DNA: TGTGCCAGCAGCCAAGGTCTCGCCTACGAGCAGTACTTC.

The rearrangement links TRBV2 to TRBJ1-5, with 9 bases lining up with TRBD1. J lost 6 bases, V lost 6 bases, and 3 bases had no gene match. The CDR3 runs 13 residues. Germline-derived CDR1 and CDR2 are SNHLY and FYNNEI. CDR3 sequence: CASRDRGVQPQHF. The DNA for the CDR3 is TGTGCCAGCAGGGACAGGGGAGTTCAGCCCCAGCATTTT.

This chain connects TRBV6-4 to TRBJ1-2; 8 nucleotides line up with TRBD1. Germline CDR1 MRHNA, CDR2 SNTAGT. J gave up 3 bases and V 6 bases, and 6 bases lay outside the gene matches. The CDR3 is 14 residues long. The CDR3 DNA is TGTGCCAGCAGGCAGGGGGCTGGGGACTATGGCTACACCTTC. It is translated as CASRQGAGDYGYTF.

The rearrangement uses TRBV28 and TRBJ1-2, with 9 bases identical to TRBD1. CDR1 is MDHEN and CDR2 is SYDVKM in the germline V gene. The CDR3 has 14 amino acids. With 8 bases clipped from V and 8 bases from J, the junction kept 12 bases outside the gene matches. CDR3 loop: CASHSPRDRAGYTF. The DNA for the CDR3 is TGTGCCAGCCATTCCCCCCGGGACAGGGCGGGCTACACCTTC.

This clone came up once. The V and J genes are TRBV28 and TRBJ2-1; no clear D gene. Germline CDR1 and CDR2: MDHEN and SYDVKM. With 5 bases removed from V and 9 bases from J, the gap between germline ends came to 14 bases. The CDR3 is made up of 13 amino acids. CDR3 loop: CASSPKLPREQFF. CDR3 DNA: TGTGCCAGCAGTCCTAAGCTCCCCCGTGAGCAGTTCTTC.

V and J are TRBV7-9 and TRBJ1-1; no clear D gene. The CDR3 covers 15 residues. V was cut by 7 bases and J by 10 bases, with 25 bases left in between. Germline values: CDR1 SEHNR, CDR2 FQNEAQ (reference sequence). Written as DNA, the CDR3 is TGTGCCAGCACCTCCCCCTCCGCGATCGGTGCTTTAGCTTTCTTT. Residues: CASTSPSAIGALAFF.